Following are 30 T cell receptor beta chains from one sample sequenced in a study of blood T cell repertoires in COVID-19. Here immunoSEQ multiplex PCR was the method, and the copy in TCRdb shows in-frame clones only, minus some. The sample lists about 150,000 clones, around 77% seen once, with about 9% in the top ten. Sequencing was performed on peripheral blood. The receptors stem from a man aged 45 to 65 with active or convalescent COVID-19.

This chain uses TRBV3-1 (or the pseudogene TRBV3-2) with TRBJ2-7, with 7 nucleotides matching TRBD1. The CDR3 length is 16 residues. Trimming removed 0 bases from V and 3 bases from J; junction bases left unmatched: 8. Germline assignment: CDR1 LGHDT and CDR2 YNNKEL (reference sequence). The CDR3 coding sequence is TGTGCCAGCAGCCAAGAGACAGGGTTTGGGGGCTACGAGCAGTACTTC. This encodes CASSQETGFGGYEQYF.

This rearrangement joins TRBV29-1 to TRBJ1-2; D is perhaps TRBD1 (5 bases). The CDR3 is 10 residues long. Germline CDR1 SQVTM, CDR2 ANQGSEA. V lost 3 bases, J lost 8 bases, and 7 bases lay in between. CDR3 in amino acids: CSVEGGGYTF. The CDR3 coding sequence is TGCAGCGTTGAGGGGGGAGGCTACACCTTC.

With respect to this clone: At one boundary the junction diverges from the germline segment, which might be a read error. The chain employs TRBV7-2 and TRBJ1-2; TRBD1 matches at 7 bases. In germline, CDR1 is SGHTA, CDR2 FQGNSA. CDR3 length: 12 amino acids. In DNA, the CDR3 is TGTGCCAGCAGCTTAGGTATAGGGGGCTCCACCTTC. Its translation: CASSLGIGGSTF.

V usage is TRBV7-9 and J usage is TRBJ2-7, with D possibly matching TRBD1 (5 bases). Looked up from germline, CDR1 is SEHNR and CDR2 is FQNEAQ (reference sequence). The CDR3 loop spans 13 amino acids. V was trimmed by 0 bases and J by 4 bases, leaving 7 bases between them. The CDR3 coding sequence is TGTGCCAGCAGCTTAGCAGGGGATTACGAGCAGTACTTC. It encodes CASSLAGDYEQYF.

V gene TRBV29-1 combines with J gene TRBJ1-5; TRBD1 might be the D (6 bases). The CDR3 spans 13 residues. Trimming took 7 bases from V and 2 from J, leaving 12 bases between them. CDR1 is SQVTM, CDR2 ANQGSEA, per germline. CDR3 region: CSAQGSGNQPQHF. The DNA of the CDR3 is TGCAGCGCTCAGGGGTCGGGCAATCAGCCCCAGCATTTT.

The CDR3 bases are TGTGCCAGTAGCACAGGGGTAGGGGGCAATCAGCCCCAGCATTTT. Its protein is CASSTGVGGNQPQHF. The chain employs TRBV19 and TRBJ1-5; 7 bases are shared with TRBD1. The V and J ends lost 6 bases and 2 bases, in that order; junction bases with no gene match: 7. Germline lookup yields CDR1 LNHDA and CDR2 SQIVND (reference sequence). CDR3 length: 15 amino acids.

V is TRBV15 and J is TRBJ2-5; possible D gene TRBD1, 7 bases. Trimming took 3 bases from V and 2 from J, leaving 13 bases between them. CDR1 and CDR2 from the germline V gene are LNHNV and YYDKDF (reference sequence). The CDR3 extends over 15 amino acids. Here the CDR3 DNA reads TGTGCCACCAGCAGCCAGGGGGGACGGCAAGAGACCCAGTACTTC. Protein: CATSSQGGRQETQYF.

The V and J genes are TRBV14 and TRBJ2-1; 11 nucleotides match TRBD2. Germline CDR1 and CDR2: SGHDN and FVKESK. The J segment lost 3 bases and the V segment lost 1 base, leaving 5 bases of the junction unmatched. The CDR3 runs to 17 residues. CDR3 coding DNA: TGTGCCAGCAGCCAAGGGCTAGCGGGAGGCCTCTACAATGAGCAGTTCTTC. As protein: CASSQGLAGGLYNEQFF.

This rearrangement joins TRBV28 to TRBJ1-3, with TRBD1 identical over 10 bases. CDR1 is MDHEN and CDR2 is SYDVKM in the germline V gene. With 7 bases clipped from V and 2 bases from J, the junction kept 8 bases outside the gene matches. The CDR3 spans 16 residues. The CDR3 DNA is TGTGCCAGCACCTCCCCGGGACAGGGGACTGGAAACACCATATATTTT. Its translation is CASTSPGQGTGNTIYF.

This chain connects TRBV6-5 to TRBJ1-2; 7 nucleotides match TRBD1. Trimming cost V 2 bases and J 5 bases; bases outside gene matches: 5. CDR1 is MNHEY and CDR2 is SVGAGI in the germline V gene. This CDR3 spans 14 amino acids. The CDR3 loop is CASSYQGGKYGYTF. Here the CDR3 DNA reads TGTGCCAGCAGTTACCAGGGGGGTAAATATGGCTACACCTTC.

This clone was seen once. The chain combines TRBV11-1 with TRBJ2-4; 7 bases line up with TRBD2. The junction had 7 bases not matched to a gene; V was cut back by 5 bases and J by 0 bases. This CDR3 has 16 amino acids. Germline-derived CDR1 and CDR2 are SGHAT and FQDESV (reference sequence). This chain's CDR3 is CASSLGRVLAKNIQYF. The CDR3 region has the DNA TGTGCCAGCAGCCTTGGGAGGGTCCTAGCCAAAAACATTCAGTACTTC.

The genes are TRBV28 and TRBJ2-3; D perhaps matches TRBD2 (7 bases). The germline V and J ends were trimmed by 7 bases and 1 base, with 15 bases remaining between them. Germline CDR1 and CDR2: MDHEN and SYDVKM. This CDR3 contains 15 residues. In nucleotides, the CDR3 is TGTGCCAGCACCTTCCTCGGGGGGCGCACAGATACGCAGTATTTT. It codes for CASTFLGGRTDTQYF.

The chain is built from TRBV2 and TRBJ2-2; D is uncertain. The ends were cut back, 2 bases at V and 4 bases at J, with 14 bases in the middle. This CDR3 region has 16 residues. Germline loops: CDR1 SNHLY, CDR2 FYNNEI. Here the CDR3 reads CASSEHMGQTTGELFF. The CDR3 DNA sequence: TGTGCCAGCAGTGAACATATGGGCCAAACCACCGGGGAGCTGTTTTTT.

This chain uses TRBV18 with TRBJ1-2, with a weak D call TRBD1 (5 bases). V was shortened by 2 bases and J by 3 bases, with 7 bases between the two germline ends. This CDR3 region has 13 residues. Germline V gene data show CDR1 as KGHSH and CDR2 as LQKENI. CDR3 sequence reads: CASSPEGDYGYTF. The DNA of the CDR3 is TGTGCCAGCTCACCAGAAGGGGACTATGGCTACACCTTC.

This clone is a singleton in its sample. The chain joins TRBV7-8 to TRBJ1-1; TRBD1 matches at 8 bases. The V gene's germline CDR1 is SGHVS and CDR2 FQNEAQ. V gave up 3 bases and J gave up 5 bases; unmatched junction bases: 8. The CDR3 contains 15 residues. In DNA, the CDR3 is TGTGCCAGCAGCTTGGACAGGGTCGGTAGTACTGAAGCTTTCTTT. Protein: CASSLDRVGSTEAFF. The full variable domain, with the rest looked up from reference TRBV7-8 and TRBJ1-1, is GAGVSQSPRYKVAKRGQDVALRCDPISGHVSLFWYQQALGQGPEFLTYFQNEAQLDKSGLPSDRFFAERPEGSVSTLKIQRTQQEDSAVYLCASSLDRVGSTEAFFGQGTRLTVV.

The chain's CDR3 is CASSDLDYEQFF. The CDR3 DNA sequence: TGTGCCAGTAGTGACTTGGACTACGAGCAGTTCTTC. The J gene is TRBJ2-1, the V gene TRBV19; D might be TRBD2 (6 bases). CDR1 and CDR2 from the germline V gene are LNHDA and SQIVND (reference sequence). The CDR3 is 12 amino acids. V lost 5 bases to trimming and J lost 10 bases, with 12 bases between them.

This clone appeared once. V usage is TRBV27 and J usage is TRBJ1-2, with no clear D. The CDR3 contains 12 residues. The V gene's germline CDR1 is MNHEY and CDR2 SMNVEV (reference sequence). The ends were cut back, 7 bases at V and 2 bases at J, with 8 bases in the middle. The CDR3 loop reads CASKTGNYGYTF. The CDR3 coding sequence is TGTGCCAGCAAAACGGGAAACTATGGCTACACCTTC.

The genes are TRBV13 and TRBJ2-1; D is perhaps TRBD2 (6 bases). Trimming took off 5 bases at V and 5 bases at J, with 13 bases between the two ends. Germline V CDR1 and CDR2: PRHDT, FYEKMQ (reference sequence). The length of the CDR3 is 14 residues. CDR3 DNA sequence: TGTGCCAGCAGCCCCGGGAGAGCGGACAATGAGCAGTTCTTC. It specifies CASSPGRADNEQFF.

The chain recombines TRBV4-1 with TRBJ1-4; D is unclear. The CDR3 runs to 13 residues. With 1 base removed from V and 10 bases from J, the gap between germline ends came to 10 bases. CDR1 MGHRA and CDR2 YSYEKL come from the germline V gene. The CDR3 region is CASSQGMEGKLFF. In DNA, the CDR3 is TGCGCCAGCAGCCAAGGCATGGAGGGAAAACTGTTTTTT.

The rearrangement joins TRBV7-3 to TRBJ2-5; D is perhaps TRBD2 (6 bases). Germline V lookup: CDR1 SGHTA, CDR2 FQGTGA. The CDR3 sequence is 13 residues long. Trimming stripped 5 bases from V and 4 bases from J, with 11 bases between. This CDR3 is CASSRGRGETQYF. The CDR3 bases are TGTGCCAGCAGCCGAGGGCGGGGAGAGACCCAGTACTTC.

The chain carries TRBV7-8 and TRBJ1-3; a weak D match, TRBD1 (6 bases). Trimming cost V 5 bases and J 4 bases, with 15 bases left between them. Germline values: CDR1 SGHVS, CDR2 FQNEAQ. This CDR3 contains 15 residues. The CDR3 bases are TGTGCCAGCAGCCACACGGGGGGGGCGGGAAACACCATATATTTT. Residues: CASSHTGGAGNTIYF. Supplemented by reference TRBV7-8 and TRBJ1-3, the full variable domain reads GAGVSQSPRYKVAKRGQDVALRCDPISGHVSLFWYQQALGQGPEFLTYFQNEAQLDKSGLPSDRFFAERPEGSVSTLKIQRTQQEDSAVYLCASSHTGGAGNTIYFGEGSWLTVV.

The chain uses TRBV28 and TRBJ2-3; no clear D. Germline CDR1 reads MDHEN; CDR2 reads SYDVKM. The CDR3 is 13 residues long. V was clipped by 7 bases and J by 0 bases, with 8 bases between them. The chain's CDR3 is CASTTPSTDTQYF. CDR3 bases: TGTGCCAGCACAACACCTAGCACAGATACGCAGTATTTT.

This chain uses TRBV28 with TRBJ1-1; no definite D call. This CDR3 contains 13 residues. Trimming shortened V by 2 bases and J by 3 bases, and 7 bases separated the two germline ends. CDR1 and CDR2 from the germline V gene are MDHEN and SYDVKM. The CDR3, as DNA: TGTGCCAGCAGTTTACGGCAGGACACTGAAGCTTTCTTT. Translation gives CASSLRQDTEAFF.

This rearrangement joins TRBV27 to TRBJ1-1; possible D gene TRBD1, 5 bases. Germline V gene lookup returns CDR1 MNHEY and CDR2 SMNVEV (reference sequence). Trimming stripped 7 bases from V and 5 bases from J, with 20 bases between. There are 15 residues in the CDR3. The CDR3 nucleotides are TGTGCCAGCACCTTATCGGGGGAGGGTTGGACTGAAGCTTTCTTT. Its protein is CASTLSGEGWTEAFF.

This clone appeared many times. The V gene is TRBV7-9, the J gene TRBJ2-7; 12 bases are shared with TRBD2. The germline V gene has CDR1 SEHNR and CDR2 FQNEAQ (reference sequence). This CDR3 spans 19 amino acids. V trimming: 1 base; J trimming: 1 base; junction bases outside the gene matches: 11. The CDR3 loop reads CASSLGRHAGTSGSYEQYF. CDR3 sequence (DNA): TGTGCCAGCAGCTTAGGACGGCATGCAGGGACTAGCGGGTCCTACGAGCAGTACTTC.

The chain combines TRBV2 with TRBJ2-5; 7 nucleotides match TRBD2. The CDR3 consists of 13 residues. Trimming took 7 bases from V and 2 from J; bases not matched to a gene: 4. Germline values: CDR1 SNHLY, CDR2 FYNNEI. The DNA for the CDR3 is TGTGCCAGCACCGGGACTACTCAAGAGACCCAGTACTTC. Translated: CASTGTTQETQYF.

The gene calls are TRBV6-5 and TRBJ2-5, with TRBD1 matching 8 bases. CDR1 is MNHEY and CDR2 is SVGAGI in the germline V gene. The length of the CDR3 is 15 residues. V gave up 7 bases and J gave up 2 bases; unmatched junction bases: 9. The CDR3 sequence is CASIHRGRIQETQYF. The DNA of the CDR3 is TGTGCCAGCATCCACAGGGGGAGGATACAAGAGACCCAGTACTTC.

The chain joins TRBV4-1 to TRBJ1-3; D is undetermined. Trimming cost V 0 bases and J 0 bases, with 6 bases left between them. The CDR3 consists of 15 residues. Looked up from germline, CDR1 is MGHRA and CDR2 is YSYEKL. As DNA, the CDR3 is TGCGCCAGCAGCCAAGATAAGAGCTCTGGAAACACCATATATTTT. Protein sequence: CASSQDKSSGNTIYF.

A single count supports this clone. V is TRBV4-1 and J is TRBJ2-2, with TRBD2 matching over 7 bases. The V segment lost 4 bases and the J segment 3 bases; nucleotides outside the gene matches: 8. The germline CDR1 and CDR2 sequences are MGHRA and YSYEKL. The CDR3 is 16 residues long. DNA for the CDR3: TGCGCCAGCAGCCTGGGGGAGGGCCTGTACACCGGGGAGCTGTTTTTT. Encoded protein: CASSLGEGLYTGELFF.

The chain is built from TRBV16 and TRBJ2-2; 7 bases line up with TRBD1. This CDR3 region has 16 residues. Germline CDR1 KGHSY, CDR2 FQNENV. V was pared by 1 base and J by 0 bases, with 2 bases of the junction left unmatched. CDR3 loop: CASSQLGTANTGELFF. In DNA form, the CDR3 reads TGTGCCAGCAGCCAATTAGGGACAGCGAACACCGGGGAGCTGTTTTTT.